This T cell receptor beta chain was obtained from a study of T cell repertoires in cytomegalovirus infection. Study overall: Epitope selection comprised recently identified HLA-C-restricted CMV epitopes and well-studied HLA-B-restricted CMV epitopes. Matching HLA type and CMV infection were both indicated by public TCR beta signatures.

TCRdb re-derived calls from the reads in MiXCR, one entry per CDR3 protein. The data show over 120,000 distinct CDR3 sequences, roughly a third seen once. Remarks on this clonotype: Its antigen remains unknown.

Findings and caveats of the study: The cumulative frequency of public TCR beta families identified carriers of CMV plus the relevant HLA.

The sample here was CD8+ T cells from cultured PBMCs, taken from culture after CMV antigen stimulation. The source is a human donor in good health (CMV status not recorded). Some clones in this sample may be carry-over from other donors' samples.

For the CDR3, the DNA is TGTGCCAGTGGATACAGGGCTACCTACAATGAGCAGTTCTTC. Amino acid sequence: CASGYRATYNEQFF. The rearrangement joins TRBV19 to TRBJ2-1, with D possibly TRBD1 on 6 matching bases. With 8 bases removed from V and 2 bases from J, the gap between germline ends came to 13 bases. Germline CDR1 is LNHDA and CDR2 is SQIVND (reference sequence). The CDR3 is 14 amino acids.